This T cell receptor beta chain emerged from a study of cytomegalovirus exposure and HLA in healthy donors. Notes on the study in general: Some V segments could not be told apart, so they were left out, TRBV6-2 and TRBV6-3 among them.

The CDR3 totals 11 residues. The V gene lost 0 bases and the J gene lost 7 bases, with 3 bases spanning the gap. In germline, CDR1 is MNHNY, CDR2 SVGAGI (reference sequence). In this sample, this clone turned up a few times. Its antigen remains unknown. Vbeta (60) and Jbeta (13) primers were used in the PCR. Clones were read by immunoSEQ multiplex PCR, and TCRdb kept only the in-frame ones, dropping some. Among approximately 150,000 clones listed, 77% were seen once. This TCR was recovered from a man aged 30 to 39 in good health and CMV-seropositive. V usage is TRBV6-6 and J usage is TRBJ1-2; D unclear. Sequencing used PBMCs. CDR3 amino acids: CASSYSAGYTF. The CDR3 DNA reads TGTGCCAGCAGTTACTCGGCTGGCTACACCTTC.